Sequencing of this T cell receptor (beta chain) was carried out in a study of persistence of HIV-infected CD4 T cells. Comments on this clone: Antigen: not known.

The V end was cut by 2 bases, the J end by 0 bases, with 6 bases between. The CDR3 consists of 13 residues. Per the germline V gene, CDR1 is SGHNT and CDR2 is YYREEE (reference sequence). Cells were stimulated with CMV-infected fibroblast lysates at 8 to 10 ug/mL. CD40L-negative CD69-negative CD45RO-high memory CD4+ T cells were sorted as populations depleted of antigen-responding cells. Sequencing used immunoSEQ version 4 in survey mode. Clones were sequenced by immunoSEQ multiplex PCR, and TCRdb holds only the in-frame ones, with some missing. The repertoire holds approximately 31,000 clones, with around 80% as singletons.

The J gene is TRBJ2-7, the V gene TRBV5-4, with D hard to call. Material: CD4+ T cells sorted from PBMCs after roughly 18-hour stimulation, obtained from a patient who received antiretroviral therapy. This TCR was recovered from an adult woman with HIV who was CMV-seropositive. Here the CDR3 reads CASSFGVSYEQYF. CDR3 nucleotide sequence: TGTGCCAGCAGCTTTGGTGTCTCCTACGAGCAGTACTTC.